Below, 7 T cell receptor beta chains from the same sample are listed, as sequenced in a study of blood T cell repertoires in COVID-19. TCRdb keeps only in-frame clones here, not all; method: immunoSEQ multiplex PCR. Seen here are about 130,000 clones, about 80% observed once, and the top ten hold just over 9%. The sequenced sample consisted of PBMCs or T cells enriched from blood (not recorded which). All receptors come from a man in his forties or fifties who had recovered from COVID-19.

The CDR3 reads CATNGQGHNQPQHF. In DNA form, the CDR3 reads TGTGCCACCAATGGACAAGGCCACAATCAGCCCCAGCATTTT. The chain links TRBV15 to TRBJ1-5; D is perhaps TRBD1 (5 bases). Germline V gene data show CDR1 as LNHNV and CDR2 as YYDKDF (reference sequence). Trimming took off 7 bases at V and 3 bases at J, with 13 bases between the two ends. The CDR3 totals 14 residues.

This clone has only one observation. CDR3 sequence reads: CASSIRSRANTGELFF. CDR3 coding DNA: TGTGCCAGTAGTATAAGGTCCAGGGCGAACACCGGGGAGCTGTTTTTT. The chain carries TRBV19 and TRBJ2-2; a possible D gene is TRBD1 (5 bases). The CDR3 has 16 amino acids. The V and J ends lost 2 bases and 0 bases respectively, with 10 bases between them. In germline, CDR1 is LNHDA, CDR2 SQIVND (reference sequence).

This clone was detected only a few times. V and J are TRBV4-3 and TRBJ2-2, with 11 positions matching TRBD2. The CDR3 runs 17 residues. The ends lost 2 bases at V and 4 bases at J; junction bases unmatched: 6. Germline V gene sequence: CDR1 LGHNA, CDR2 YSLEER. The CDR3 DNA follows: TGCGCCAGCAGCCAACTGACTAGCGGGGAGTTCACCGGGGAGCTGTTTTTT. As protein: CASSQLTSGEFTGELFF.

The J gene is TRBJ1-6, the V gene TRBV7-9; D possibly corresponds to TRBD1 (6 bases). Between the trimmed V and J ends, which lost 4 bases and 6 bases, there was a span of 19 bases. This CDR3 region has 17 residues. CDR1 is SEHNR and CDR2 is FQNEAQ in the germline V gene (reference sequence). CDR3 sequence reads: CASSSTKGQNFNSPLHF. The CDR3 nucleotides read TGTGCCAGCAGCTCTACAAAAGGACAGAATTTTAATTCACCCCTCCACTTT.

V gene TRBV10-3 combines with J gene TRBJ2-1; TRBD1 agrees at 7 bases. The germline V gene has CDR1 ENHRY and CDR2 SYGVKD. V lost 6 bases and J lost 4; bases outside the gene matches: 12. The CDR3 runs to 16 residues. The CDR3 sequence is CAIRSSTGTLYNEQFF. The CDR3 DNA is TGTGCCATCAGGAGCTCGACAGGGACCCTTTACAATGAGCAGTTCTTC.

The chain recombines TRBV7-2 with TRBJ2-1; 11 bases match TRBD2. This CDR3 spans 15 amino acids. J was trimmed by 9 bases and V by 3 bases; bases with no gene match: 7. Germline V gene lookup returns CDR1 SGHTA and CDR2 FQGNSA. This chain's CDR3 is CASSFSSGGRGEQFF. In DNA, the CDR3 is TGTGCCAGCAGCTTTTCTAGCGGGGGGAGGGGTGAGCAGTTCTTC.

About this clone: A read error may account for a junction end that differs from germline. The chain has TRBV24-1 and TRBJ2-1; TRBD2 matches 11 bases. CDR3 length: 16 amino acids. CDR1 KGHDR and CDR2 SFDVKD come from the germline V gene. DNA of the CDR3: TGTGCCACCAGTGACCTGACTAGCGGGGAGATCAATCAGCAGTTCTTC. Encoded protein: CATSDLTSGEINQQFF.